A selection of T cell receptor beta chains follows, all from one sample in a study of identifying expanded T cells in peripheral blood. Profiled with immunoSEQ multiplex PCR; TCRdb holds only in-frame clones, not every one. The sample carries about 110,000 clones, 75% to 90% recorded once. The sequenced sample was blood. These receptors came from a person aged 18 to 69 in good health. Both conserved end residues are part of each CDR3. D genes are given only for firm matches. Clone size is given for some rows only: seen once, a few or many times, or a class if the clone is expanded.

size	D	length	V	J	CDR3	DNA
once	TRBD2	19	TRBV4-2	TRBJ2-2	CASSPHPTSGGPNTGELFF	TGTGCCAGCAGCCCCCACCCGACTAGCGGGGGGCCTAACACCGGGGAGCTGTTTTTT
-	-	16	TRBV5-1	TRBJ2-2	CASSPRYPVNTGELFF	TGCGCCAGCAGCCCCAGGTACCCGGTGAACACCGGGGAGCTGTTTTTT
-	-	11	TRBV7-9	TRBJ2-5	CASSSQETQYF	TGTGCCAGCAGCTCGCAAGAGACCCAGTACTTC
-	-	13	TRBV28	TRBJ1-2	CASSSRDNYGYTF	TGTGCCAGCAGTTCCCGGGACAACTATGGCTACACCTTC
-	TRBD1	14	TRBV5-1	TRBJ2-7	CASSLDRGGYEQYF	TGCGCCAGCAGCCTGGACAGGGGGGGCTACGAGCAGTACTTC
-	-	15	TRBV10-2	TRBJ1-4	CASSESTATNEKLFF	TGCGCCAGCAGTGAGTCCACCGCTACTAATGAAAAACTGTTTTTT
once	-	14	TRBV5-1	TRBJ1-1	CASRNRASGTEAFF	TGCGCCAGCAGGAACAGGGCCTCGGGCACTGAAGCTTTCTTT
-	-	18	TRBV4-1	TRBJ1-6	CASSQGLQGKAYNSPLHF	TGCGCCAGCAGCCAAGGCCTGCAGGGTAAAGCTTATAATTCACCCCTCCACTTT
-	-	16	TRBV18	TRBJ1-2	CASSPTTGGGTYGYTF	TGTGCCAGCTCACCAACGACAGGCGGTGGCACCTATGGCTACACCTTC
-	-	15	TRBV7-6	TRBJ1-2	CASSLEPGRGYGYTF	TGTGCCAGCAGCTTAGAGCCAGGACGGGGCTATGGCTACACCTTC
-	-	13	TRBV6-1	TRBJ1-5	CASSPTTNQPQHF	TGTGCCAGCAGCCCGACTACTAATCAGCCCCAGCATTTT
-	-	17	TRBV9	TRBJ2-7	CASSLQEGVGATNEQYF	TGTGCCAGCAGCCTACAGGAGGGGGTAGGCGCTACTAACGAGCAGTACTTC
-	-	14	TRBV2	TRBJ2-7	CASSVDRLSYEQYF	TGTGCCAGCAGTGTTGACAGGTTATCCTACGAGCAGTACTTC
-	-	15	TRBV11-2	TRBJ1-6	CASSLAYQTNSPLHF	TGTGCCAGCAGCTTAGCTTACCAAACAAATTCACCCCTCCACTTT
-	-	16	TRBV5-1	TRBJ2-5	CASSLGPGTGGETQYF	TGCGCCAGCAGCTTGGGCCCAGGGACTGGAGGAGAGACCCAGTACTTC
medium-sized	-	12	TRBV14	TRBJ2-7	CASSPNRVEQYF	TGTGCCAGCAGCCCTAACAGGGTCGAGCAGTACTTC
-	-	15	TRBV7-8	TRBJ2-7	CASSLVSMGGYEQYF	TGTGCCAGCAGCTTAGTCTCCATGGGAGGCTACGAGCAGTACTTC
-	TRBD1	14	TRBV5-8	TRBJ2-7	CASSLGTGGYEQYF	TGTGCCAGCAGCTTAGGGACAGGGGGCTACGAGCAGTACTTC
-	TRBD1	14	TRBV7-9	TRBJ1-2	CASSYAGQGAGHTF	TGTGCCAGCAGTTACGCAGGACAGGGGGCAGGGCACACCTTC
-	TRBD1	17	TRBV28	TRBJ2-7	CASAPPGQGFPSYEQYF	TGTGCCAGCGCCCCCCCGGGACAGGGGTTCCCCTCCTACGAGCAGTACTTC
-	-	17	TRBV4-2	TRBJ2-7	CASSPTLLSGLSYEQYF	TGTGCCAGCAGCCCAACCCTTCTGAGCGGCCTGTCGTACGAGCAGTACTTC
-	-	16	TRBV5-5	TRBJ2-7	CASSLELGARSYEQYF	TGTGCCAGCAGCTTGGAACTGGGGGCGCGCAGCTACGAGCAGTACTTC
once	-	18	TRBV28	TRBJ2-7	CASSPLLLTGSRPGEQYF	TGTGCCAGCAGTCCCCTATTGTTGACGGGCTCCCGGCCAGGTGAGCAGTACTTC
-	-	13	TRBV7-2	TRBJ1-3	CASSYIPGNTIYF	TGTGCCAGCAGCTACATACCCGGAAACACCATATATTTT
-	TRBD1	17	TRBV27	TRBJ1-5	CASSHEPGQGAHQPQHF	TGTGCCAGCAGTCACGAACCGGGACAGGGGGCTCATCAGCCCCAGCATTTT
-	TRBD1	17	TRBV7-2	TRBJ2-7	CASSLTTQGIKSGEQYF	TGTGCCAGCAGCTTAACCACACAGGGGATCAAGTCGGGCGAGCAGTACTTC
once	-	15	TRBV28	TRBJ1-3	CASSLPTLGQNTIYF	TGTGCCAGCAGTTTGCCCACCCTGGGACAAAACACCATATATTTT
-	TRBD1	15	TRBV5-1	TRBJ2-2	CASSRGQGNTGELFF	TGCGCCAGCAGCCGGGGACAGGGGAACACCGGGGAGCTGTTTTTT
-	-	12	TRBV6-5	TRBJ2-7	CASSSHTYEQYF	TGTGCCAGCAGTTCTCACACCTACGAGCAGTACTTC
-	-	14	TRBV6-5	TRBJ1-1	CASKGTLQNTEAFF	TGTGCCAGTAAGGGGACACTACAAAACACTGAAGCTTTCTTT
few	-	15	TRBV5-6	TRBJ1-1	CASSFVRPMNTEAFF	TGTGCCAGCAGCTTTGTTCGGCCGATGAACACTGAAGCTTTCTTT
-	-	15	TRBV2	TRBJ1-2	CALVGVGRDQDGYTF	TGTGCCCTCGTAGGGGTCGGGAGGGACCAGGATGGCTACACCTTC
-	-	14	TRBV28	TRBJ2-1	CASSTPGSYNEQFF	TGTGCCAGCAGCACCCCCGGCTCCTACAATGAGCAGTTCTTC
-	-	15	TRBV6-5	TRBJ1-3	CASSYRRVAGDTIYF	TGTGCCAGCAGTTACCGGCGGGTTGCCGGGGACACCATATATTTT
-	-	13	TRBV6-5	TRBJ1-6	CASSYRWGSPLHF	TGTGCCAGCAGTTACCGGTGGGGTTCACCCCTCCACTTT
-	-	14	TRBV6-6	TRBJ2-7	CASLPAEPSYEQYF	TGTGCCAGTTTACCGGCGGAACCATCTTACGAGCAGTACTTC
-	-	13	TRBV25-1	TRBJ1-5	CASRGRDNQPQHF	TGTGCCAGCAGAGGCAGGGATAATCAGCCCCAGCATTTT
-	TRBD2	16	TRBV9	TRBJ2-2	CASSGWTSSNTGELFF	TGTGCCAGCAGCGGATGGACTAGCTCGAACACCGGGGAGCTGTTTTTT
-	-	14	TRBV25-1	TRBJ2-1	CASSRAGAYNEQFF	TGTGCCAGCAGTAGGGCAGGGGCATACAATGAGCAGTTCTTC
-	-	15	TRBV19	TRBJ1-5	CASSMEGSSGQPQHF	TGTGCCAGTAGTATGGAAGGTTCGAGCGGTCAGCCCCAGCATTTT
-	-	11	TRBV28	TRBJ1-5	CASRKRQPQHF	TGTGCCAGCAGAAAGAGACAGCCCCAGCATTTT
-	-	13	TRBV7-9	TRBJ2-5	CASSFPPRETQYF	TGTGCCAGCAGCTTCCCTCCTCGAGAGACCCAGTACTTC
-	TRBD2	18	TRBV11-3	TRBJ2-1	CASSLDQGGSSSYNEQFF	TGTGCCAGCAGCTTAGATCAGGGAGGGTCCAGCTCCTACAATGAGCAGTTCTTC
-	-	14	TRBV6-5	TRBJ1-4	CASSLRGFNEKLFF	TGTGCCAGCAGCCTCCGGGGGTTTAATGAAAAACTGTTTTTT
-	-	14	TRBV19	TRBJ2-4	CASPTTGTKNIQYF	TGTGCCAGTCCCACGACAGGAACCAAAAACATTCAGTACTTC
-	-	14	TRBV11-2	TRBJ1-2	CASTNAGTIYGYTF	TGTGCCAGCACTAATGCGGGGACAATCTATGGCTACACCTTC
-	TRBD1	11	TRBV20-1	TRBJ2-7	CSAGDSLEQYF	TGCAGTGCAGGGGACAGCCTCGAGCAGTACTTC
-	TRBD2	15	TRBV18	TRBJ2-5	CASSPGSGSQETQYF	TGTGCCAGCTCACCTGGCAGCGGGAGCCAAGAGACCCAGTACTTC
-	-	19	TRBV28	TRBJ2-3	CASSSLFWGILSSTDTQYF	TGTGCCAGCAGCTCTCTCTTTTGGGGGATCCTCTCTAGCACAGATACGCAGTATTTT
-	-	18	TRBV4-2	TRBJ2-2	CASSQAFAGTENTGELFF	TGTGCCAGCAGCCAAGCCTTCGCCGGGACTGAGAACACCGGGGAGCTGTTTTTT